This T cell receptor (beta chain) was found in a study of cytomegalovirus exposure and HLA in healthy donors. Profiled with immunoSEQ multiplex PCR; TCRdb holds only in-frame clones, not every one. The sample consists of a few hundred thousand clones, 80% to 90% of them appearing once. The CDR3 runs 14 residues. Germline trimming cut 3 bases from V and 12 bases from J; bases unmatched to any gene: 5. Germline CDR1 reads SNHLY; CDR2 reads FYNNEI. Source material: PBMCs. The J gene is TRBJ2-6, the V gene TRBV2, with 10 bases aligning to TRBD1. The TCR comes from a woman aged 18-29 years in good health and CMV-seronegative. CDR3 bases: TGTGCCAGCAGTGAGGGGGACAGGGGACGCGTCCTGACTTTC. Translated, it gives CASSEGDRGRVLTF.